This entry features one T cell receptor (beta chain) sequence. Its antigen is not known. Regarding time point: newly diagnosed, previously untreated cHL patient sample. CD4+ T cells were purified from thawed PBMCs by magnetic negative selection. Acting as the comparison were PBMCs from newly diagnosed, untreated classical Hodgkin lymphoma. The data belong to a study of PD-1 blockade in classical Hodgkin lymphoma. General study findings and limits: Newly diagnosed patients were said to have less baseline TCR diversity than healthy donors did.

Per the germline V gene, CDR1 is ENHRY and CDR2 is SYGVKD. V shed 5 bases, J shed 5 bases, and the junction held 4 bases outside the gene matches. The CDR3 length is 13 residues. TCRdb's copy holds only in-frame clones and misses some; the assay was immunoSEQ multiplex PCR. The sample shows roughly 27,000 clones, around 90% of them seen only once. This TCR came from a human donor with classical Hodgkin lymphoma. V usage is TRBV10-3 and J usage is TRBJ2-5, with TRBD2 identical over 8 bases. Sequenced: CD4+ T cells from blood. The CDR3 is CAISPGLVETQYF. In nucleotides, the CDR3 is TGTGCCATCAGTCCGGGACTAGTGGAGACCCAGTACTTC.